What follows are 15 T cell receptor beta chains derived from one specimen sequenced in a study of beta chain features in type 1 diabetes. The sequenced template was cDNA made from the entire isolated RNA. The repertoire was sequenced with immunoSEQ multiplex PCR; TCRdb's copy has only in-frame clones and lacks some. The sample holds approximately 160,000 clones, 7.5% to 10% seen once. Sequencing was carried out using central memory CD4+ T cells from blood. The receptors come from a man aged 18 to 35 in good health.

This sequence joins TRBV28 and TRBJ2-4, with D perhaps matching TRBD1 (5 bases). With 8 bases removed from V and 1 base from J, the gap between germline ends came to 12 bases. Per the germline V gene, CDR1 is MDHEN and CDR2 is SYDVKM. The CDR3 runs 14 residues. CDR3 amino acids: CASYKGLAKNIQYF. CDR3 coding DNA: TGTGCCAGCTACAAGGGGTTGGCCAAAAACATTCAGTACTTC. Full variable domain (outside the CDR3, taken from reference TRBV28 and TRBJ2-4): DVKVTQSSRYLVKRTGEKVFLECVQDMDHENMFWYRQDPGLGLRLIYFSYDVKMKEKGDIPEGYSVSREKKERFSLILESASTNQTSMYLCASYKGLAKNIQYFGAGTRLSVL.

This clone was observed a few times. CDR3 sequence reads: CASSRPGQGLHEQYF. CDR3 DNA: TGTGCCAGCAGCCGCCCGGGACAGGGCCTGCACGAGCAGTACTTC. The chain has TRBV4-2 and TRBJ2-7; the match to TRBD1 covers 9 bases. CDR1 LGHNA and CDR2 YNFKEQ come from the germline V gene. The CDR3 is 15 amino acids. J was trimmed by 5 bases and V by 4 bases; bases with no gene match: 9.

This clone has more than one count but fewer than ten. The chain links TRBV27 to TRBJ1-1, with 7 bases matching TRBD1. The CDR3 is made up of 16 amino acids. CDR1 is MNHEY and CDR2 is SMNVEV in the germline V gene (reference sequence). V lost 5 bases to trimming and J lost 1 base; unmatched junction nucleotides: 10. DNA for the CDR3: TGTGCCAGCAGTACGAAACCGGGACAGACGAACACTGAAGCTTTCTTT. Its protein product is CASSTKPGQTNTEAFF.

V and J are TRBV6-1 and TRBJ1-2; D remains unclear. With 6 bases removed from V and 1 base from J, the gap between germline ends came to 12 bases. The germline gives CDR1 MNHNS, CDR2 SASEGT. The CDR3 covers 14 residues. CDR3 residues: CASSSLRHNYGYTF. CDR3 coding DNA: TGTGCCAGCAGCTCCCTGCGACATAACTATGGCTACACCTTC.

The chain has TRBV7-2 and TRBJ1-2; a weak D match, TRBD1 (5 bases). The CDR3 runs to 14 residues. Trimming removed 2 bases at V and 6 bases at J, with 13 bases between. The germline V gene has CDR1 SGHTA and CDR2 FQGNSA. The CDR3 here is CASSLNQGRHGYTF. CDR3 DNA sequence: TGTGCCAGCAGCTTAAACCAGGGCAGGCATGGCTACACCTTC.

In DNA, the CDR3 is TGTGCCAGCAGCTTGACAGACTATCAGCCCCAGCATTTT. It translates to CASSLTDYQPQHF. V gene TRBV7-2 combines with J gene TRBJ1-5; D is possibly TRBD1 (5 bases). CDR1 and CDR2 (germline): SGHTA, FQGNSA. The CDR3 spans 13 residues. Between the trimmed V and J ends, which lost 3 bases and 5 bases, there was a span of 8 bases.

The CDR3 DNA follows: TGTGCCAGCAGCTTTGGGCCAGGGGGTGATGGCTACACCTTC. Its translation: CASSFGPGGDGYTF. This chain uses TRBV7-2 with TRBJ1-2, with TRBD1 matching 7 bases. Germline V gives CDR1 SGHTA, CDR2 FQGNSA. This CDR3 contains 14 residues. J lost 6 bases, V lost 3 bases, and 7 bases had no gene match.

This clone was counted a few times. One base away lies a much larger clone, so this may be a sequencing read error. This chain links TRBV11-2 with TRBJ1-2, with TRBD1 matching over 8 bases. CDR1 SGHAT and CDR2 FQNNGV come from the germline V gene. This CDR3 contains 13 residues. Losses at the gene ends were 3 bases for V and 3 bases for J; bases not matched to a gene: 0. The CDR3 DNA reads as TGTGCCAGCAGCTTGACAGGGGACTATGGCTACACCTTC. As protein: CASSLTGDYGYTF.

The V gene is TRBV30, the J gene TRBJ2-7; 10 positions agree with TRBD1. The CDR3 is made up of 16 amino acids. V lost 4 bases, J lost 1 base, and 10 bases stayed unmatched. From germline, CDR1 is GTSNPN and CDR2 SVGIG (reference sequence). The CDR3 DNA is TGTGCCTGGACCCTAAGGGGACAGGGGCATTCCTACGAGCAGTACTTC. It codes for CAWTLRGQGHSYEQYF.

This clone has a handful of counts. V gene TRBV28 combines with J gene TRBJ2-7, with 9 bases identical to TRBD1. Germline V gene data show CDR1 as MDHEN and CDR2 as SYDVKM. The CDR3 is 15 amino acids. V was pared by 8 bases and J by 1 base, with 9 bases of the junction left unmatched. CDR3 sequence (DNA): TGTGCCAGCGTCACTGAGGGGACAGGGTCCTACGAGCAGTACTTC. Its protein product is CASVTEGTGSYEQYF.

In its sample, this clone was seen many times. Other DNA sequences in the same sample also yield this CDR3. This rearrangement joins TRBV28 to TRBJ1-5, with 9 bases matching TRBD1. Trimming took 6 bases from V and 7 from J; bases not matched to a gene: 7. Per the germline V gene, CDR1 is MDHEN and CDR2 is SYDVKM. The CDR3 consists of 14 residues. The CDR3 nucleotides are TGTGCCAGCAGCCTCGGACAGGGGCGACAGCCCCAGCATTTT. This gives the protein CASSLGQGRQPQHF. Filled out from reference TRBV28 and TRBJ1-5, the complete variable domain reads DVKVTQSSRYLVKRTGEKVFLECVQDMDHENMFWYRQDPGLGLRLIYFSYDVKMKEKGDIPEGYSVSREKKERFSLILESASTNQTSMYLCASSLGQGRQPQHFGDGTRLSIL.

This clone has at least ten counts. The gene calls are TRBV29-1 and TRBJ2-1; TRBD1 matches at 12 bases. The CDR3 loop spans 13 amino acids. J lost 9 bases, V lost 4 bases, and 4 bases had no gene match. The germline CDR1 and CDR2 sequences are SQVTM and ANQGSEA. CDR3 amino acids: CSVGGQGAIEQFF. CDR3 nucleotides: TGCAGCGTTGGGGGACAGGGGGCGATTGAGCAGTTCTTC.

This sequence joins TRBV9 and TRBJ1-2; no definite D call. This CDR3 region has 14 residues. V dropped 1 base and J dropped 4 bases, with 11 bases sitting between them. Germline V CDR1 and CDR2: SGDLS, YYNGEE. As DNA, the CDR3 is TGTGCCAGCAGCGTAAGCAACTCTGGCTATGGCTACACCTTC. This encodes CASSVSNSGYGYTF.

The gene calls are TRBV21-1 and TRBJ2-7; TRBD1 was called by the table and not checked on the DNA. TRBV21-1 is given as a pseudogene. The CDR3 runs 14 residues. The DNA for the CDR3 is TGTGCCAGCAGCAAAAGGGACAGAACCTACGAGCAGTACTTC. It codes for CASSKRDRTYEQYF.

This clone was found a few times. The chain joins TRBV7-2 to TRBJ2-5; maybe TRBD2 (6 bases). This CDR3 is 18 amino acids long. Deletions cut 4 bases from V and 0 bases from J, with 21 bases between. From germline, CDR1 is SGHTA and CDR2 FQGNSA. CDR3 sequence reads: CASSSGRRGGSHQETQYF. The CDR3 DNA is TGTGCCAGCAGCTCGGGTCGCCGGGGAGGCAGCCACCAAGAGACCCAGTACTTC.